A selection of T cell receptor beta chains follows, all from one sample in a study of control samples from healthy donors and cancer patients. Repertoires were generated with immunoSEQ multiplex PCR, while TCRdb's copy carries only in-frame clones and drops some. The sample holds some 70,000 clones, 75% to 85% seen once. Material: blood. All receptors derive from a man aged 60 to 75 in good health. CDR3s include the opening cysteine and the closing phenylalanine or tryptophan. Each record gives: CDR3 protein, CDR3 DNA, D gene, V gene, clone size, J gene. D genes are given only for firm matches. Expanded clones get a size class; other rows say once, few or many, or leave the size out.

cdr3_aa: CASSFRDRWQYF
cdr3_nt: TGTGCCAGCAGCTTTCGGGACCGATGGCAGTACTTC
d_call: .
v_call: TRBV11-2
clone_size: .
j_call: TRBJ2-7

cdr3_aa: CASSPEPTGGGTDTQYF
cdr3_nt: TGCGCCAGCAGCCCGGAACCGACAGGGGGTGGCACAGATACGCAGTATTTT
d_call: TRBD1
v_call: TRBV5-1
clone_size: .
j_call: TRBJ2-3

cdr3_aa: CASSQGRQREKLFF
cdr3_nt: TGCGCCAGCAGCCAAGGTAGACAGAGAGAAAAACTGTTTTTT
d_call: .
v_call: TRBV4-3
clone_size: .
j_call: TRBJ1-4

cdr3_aa: CAISDKTYEQYF
cdr3_nt: TGTGCCATCAGTGACAAAACCTACGAGCAGTACTTC
d_call: .
v_call: TRBV10-3
clone_size: .
j_call: TRBJ2-7

cdr3_aa: CASSPRTGNYEQYF
cdr3_nt: TGTGCCAGCAGCCCGCGGACAGGGAACTACGAGCAGTACTTC
d_call: TRBD1
v_call: TRBV11-1
clone_size: .
j_call: TRBJ2-7

cdr3_aa: CASSLVPGETYEQYF
cdr3_nt: TGTGCCAGCAGCTTAGTACCGGGGGAGACCTACGAGCAGTACTTC
d_call: .
v_call: TRBV13
clone_size: .
j_call: TRBJ2-7

cdr3_aa: CASSYGQLGEKLFF
cdr3_nt: TGTGCCAGCAGTTACGGCCAACTGGGTGAAAAACTGTTTTTT
d_call: .
v_call: TRBV6-5
clone_size: .
j_call: TRBJ1-4

cdr3_aa: CASSPPDRDGTDTQYF
cdr3_nt: TGTGCCAGCAGCCCTCCGGACAGGGACGGCACAGATACGCAGTATTTT
d_call: TRBD1
v_call: TRBV5-4
clone_size: .
j_call: TRBJ2-3

cdr3_aa: CASSSEVGEQFF
cdr3_nt: TGTGCCAGCAGCTCCGAGGTTGGAGAGCAGTTCTTC
d_call: .
v_call: TRBV11-3
clone_size: .
j_call: TRBJ2-1

cdr3_aa: CASSPPGLAGGNEQFF
cdr3_nt: TGTGCCAGTAGTCCCCCGGGACTAGCGGGAGGGAATGAGCAGTTCTTC
d_call: TRBD2
v_call: TRBV19
clone_size: few
j_call: TRBJ2-1

cdr3_aa: CATSFRGRSIGELFF
cdr3_nt: TGTGCCACCAGTTTCAGGGGGCGCTCAATCGGGGAGCTGTTTTTT
d_call: TRBD1
v_call: TRBV15
clone_size: .
j_call: TRBJ2-2

cdr3_aa: CASSFDRDHSYEQYF
cdr3_nt: TGTGCCAGCAGCTTTGACAGGGATCATTCCTACGAGCAGTACTTC
d_call: TRBD1
v_call: TRBV5-6
clone_size: .
j_call: TRBJ2-7